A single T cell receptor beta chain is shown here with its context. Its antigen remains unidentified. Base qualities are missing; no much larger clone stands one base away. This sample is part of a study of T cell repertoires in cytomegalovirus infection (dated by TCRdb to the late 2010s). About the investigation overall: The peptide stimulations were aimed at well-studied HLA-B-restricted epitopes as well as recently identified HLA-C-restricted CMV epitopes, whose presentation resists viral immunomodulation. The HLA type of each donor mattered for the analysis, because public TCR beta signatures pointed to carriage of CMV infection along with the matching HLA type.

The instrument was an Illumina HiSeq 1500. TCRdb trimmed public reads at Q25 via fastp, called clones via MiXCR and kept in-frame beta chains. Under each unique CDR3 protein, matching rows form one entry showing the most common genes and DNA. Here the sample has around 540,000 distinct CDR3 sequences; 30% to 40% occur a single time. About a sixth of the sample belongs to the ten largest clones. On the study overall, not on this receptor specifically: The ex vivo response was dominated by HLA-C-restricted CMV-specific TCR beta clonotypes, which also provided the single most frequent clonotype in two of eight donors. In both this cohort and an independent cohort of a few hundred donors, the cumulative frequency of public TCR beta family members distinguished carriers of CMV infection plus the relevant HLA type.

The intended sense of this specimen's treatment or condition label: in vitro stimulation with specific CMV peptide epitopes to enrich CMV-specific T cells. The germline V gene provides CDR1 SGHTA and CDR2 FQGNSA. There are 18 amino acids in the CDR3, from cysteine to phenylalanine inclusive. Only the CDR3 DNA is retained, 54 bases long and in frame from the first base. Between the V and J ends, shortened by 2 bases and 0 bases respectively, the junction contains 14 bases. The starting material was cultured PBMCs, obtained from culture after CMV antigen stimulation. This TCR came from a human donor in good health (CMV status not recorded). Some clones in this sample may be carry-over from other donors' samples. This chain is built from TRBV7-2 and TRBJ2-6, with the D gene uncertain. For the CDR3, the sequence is CASSLKGTWNSGANVLTF. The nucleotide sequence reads TGTGCCAGCAGCTTAAAGGGAACCTGGAACTCTGGGGCCAACGTCCTGACTTTC.